This TCR beta chain derives from a study of blood T cell repertoires in COVID-19. Study-wide background: Spain, Italy and the United States supplied samples that represented acute and convalescent COVID-19.

CDR1 is GTSNPN, CDR2 SVGIG, per germline (reference sequence). With V trimmed by 7 bases and J by 2 bases, 5 bases remained unmatched. CDR3 length equals 13 residues. TCRdb keeps only in-frame clones here, not all; method: immunoSEQ multiplex PCR. The sample consists of some 180,000 clones, 80% of them appearing once. Individuals drawn from around 24 US areas were about 18 to 95 years old. Clinical history reported by participants formed the basis on which cohorts were assigned. This chain connects TRBV30 to TRBJ1-2, with 9 bases fitting TRBD1. The receptor was derived from a man aged 55 to 69 who had been exposed to COVID-19. Sequences were obtained from PBMCs or T cells enriched from blood (not recorded which). The CDR3 DNA reads as TGTGCCTTAGACAGGGGGACCAACTATGGCTACACCTTC. Translating it yields CALDRGTNYGYTF.